These T cell receptor beta chains were read from a single sample in a study of blood T cell repertoires in COVID-19. TCRdb's copy holds only in-frame clones and misses some; the assay was immunoSEQ multiplex PCR. This table holds a few hundred thousand clones, 87% found once. Specimen: PBMCs or T cells enriched from blood (not recorded which). These receptors were taken from a woman in her thirties or forties who had recovered from COVID-19. Each CDR3 is given with its conserved first and last residue. Each record gives: J gene, CDR3 length, V gene, CDR3 protein.

TRBJ1-6	14	TRBV15	CATSLTGGSSPLHF
TRBJ2-1	16	TRBV19	CASSIRGLAGVSEQFF
TRBJ2-2	17	TRBV7-3	CASSPEGGRARTGELFF
TRBJ2-3	17	TRBV4-1	CASLPRTSGSRADTQYF
TRBJ1-3	14	TRBV7-2	CASSLSSSGNTIYF
TRBJ1-5	17	TRBV23-1	CASSQCSHRVGGQPQHF
TRBJ1-5	13	TRBV2	CASRGTGDQPQHF
TRBJ1-1	15	TRBV5-6	CASSLVQAMNTEAFF
TRBJ2-1	17	TRBV7-6	CALLPGLAGGPRNEQFF
TRBJ1-2	13	TRBV5-1	CASSTDRVLGYTF
TRBJ1-1	14	TRBV29-1	CSVEVYEGVGEAFF
TRBJ1-1	12	TRBV2	CASSDPLRRAFF
TRBJ2-5	15	TRBV5-1	CASRMGLAGMETQYF
TRBJ1-5	16	TRBV7-3	CASSSRDSRLNQPQHF
TRBJ2-1	15	TRBV11-3	CASSTGTSSYNEQFF
TRBJ1-4	15	TRBV28	CASSLFKGGGEKLFF
TRBJ1-1	15	TRBV5-4	CASSFGKGEWTGAFF
TRBJ1-3	14	TRBV30	CAWSPTDRVNTIYF
TRBJ2-1	15	TRBV5-4	CASRWGQKAYNEQFF
TRBJ2-1	14	TRBV7-3	CASSLPGVGNEQFF
TRBJ2-1	17	TRBV7-2	CASSLTSGRSSYNEQFF
TRBJ2-7	16	TRBV19	CASSGTSGSRSYEQYF
TRBJ2-7	15	TRBV2	CASSPTRQGFYEQYF
TRBJ1-1	15	TRBV5-1	CASSFSTGVSTEAFF
TRBJ2-7	15	TRBV7-2	CASSTTRGRNHEQYF
TRBJ2-2	14	TRBV2	CASSRDRNTGELFF
TRBJ2-1	16	TRBV7-2	CASSPRLAGGGNEQFF
TRBJ2-5	14	TRBV5-1	CASSLGPEQETQYF
TRBJ2-4	17	TRBV7-9	CASSQEGAGVWRNIQYF
TRBJ2-7	14	TRBV4-1	CASSQPSGTYEQYF
TRBJ2-3	16	TRBV7-9	CASSSGLASSTDTQYF
TRBJ2-1	12	TRBV6-5	CASKDRSDEQFF
TRBJ2-7	14	TRBV10-2	CASSEEGTTYEQYF
TRBJ2-7	16	TRBV9	CASSSGTSGTAYEQYF
TRBJ2-2	15	TRBV7-2	CASSRLIANTGELFF
TRBJ1-1	14	TRBV7-2	CASGLGGVNTEAFF
TRBJ2-3	16	TRBV9	CASSVAGQGYTDTQYF
TRBJ1-6	15	TRBV7-2	CASSLRDSYNSPLHF
TRBJ1-3	17	TRBV30	CAWSVGGGGASGNTIYF
TRBJ2-1	16	TRBV3-1/TRBV3-2	CASSYLIGTTYNEQFF
TRBJ1-5	15	TRBV7-8	CASSLAAGRGQPQHF
TRBJ2-7	15	TRBV5-6	CASSLLAGGFYEQYF
TRBJ1-4	11	TRBV19	CASSDERKLFF
TRBJ1-1	12	TRBV6-5	CASSGTVTEAFF
TRBJ2-7	15	TRBV11-2	CASSLSALRGYEQYF
TRBJ1-2	14	TRBV5-6	CASSLGQGNYGYTF
TRBJ2-5	16	TRBV6-5	CASSYGGSGAGETQYF
TRBJ1-1	14	TRBV3-1/TRBV3-2	CASSQGTPNTEAFF
TRBJ2-7	13	TRBV28	CASRGQGSYEQYF
TRBJ2-1	16	TRBV2	CASTAASSADRNEQFF
TRBJ1-5	15	TRBV5-6	CASSLSGTQNQPQHF
TRBJ2-5	15	TRBV4-2	CASSQGGTQQETQYF
TRBJ2-7	12	TRBV28	CASTTPLYEQYF
TRBJ1-2	15	TRBV4-2	CASSQERGQNYGYTF
TRBJ2-1	16	TRBV6-2/TRBV6-3	CASSWLSSDSYNEQFF